This TCR beta chain was sequenced during a study of blood T cell repertoires in COVID-19. Repertoires were generated with immunoSEQ multiplex PCR, while TCRdb's copy carries only in-frame clones and drops some. The profile shows 350,000 or so clones, roughly nine tenths of them singletons. Those enrolled, adults aged roughly 18 to 95 years, came from about two dozen US areas. Looked up from germline, CDR1 is MDHEN and CDR2 is SYDVKM. The CDR3 runs 12 residues. V was shortened by 5 bases and J by 5 bases, with 7 bases between the two germline ends. What was sequenced was PBMCs or T cells enriched from blood (not recorded which). This clonotype originated in a woman aged 25 to 45 who had recovered from COVID-19. The chain joins TRBV28 to TRBJ1-5; D ambiguous. CDR3 sequence (DNA): TGTGCCAGCAGTCGCGGGGATCAGCCCCAGCATTTT. The encoded protein is CASSRGDQPQHF. Using reference TRBV28 and TRBJ1-5 for the parts outside the CDR3, the full variable domain is DVKVTQSSRYLVKRTGEKVFLECVQDMDHENMFWYRQDPGLGLRLIYFSYDVKMKEKGDIPEGYSVSREKKERFSLILESASTNQTSMYLCASSRGDQPQHFGDGTRLSIL.